This is a list of T cell receptor beta chains from one sample in a study of cytomegalovirus exposure and HLA in healthy donors. The method was immunoSEQ multiplex PCR; TCRdb's version includes in-frame clones alone and lacks a portion of them. The data show some 260,000 clones, roughly 87% seen once. Specimen: PBMCs. These TCRs come from a woman aged 25 to 39 in good health and CMV-seronegative. Each CDR3 is given without its conserved first and last residue.

j_gene	v_gene	len	CDR3aa
TRBJ2-2	TRBV29-1	13	SVGETGGRTGELF
TRBJ2-1	TRBV14	14	ASSQAFSGRIYEQF
TRBJ2-7	TRBV6-5	9	ASAIGHEQY
TRBJ2-2	TRBV5-1	12	ASSLAREAGELF
TRBJ2-1	TRBV5-1	14	ASSSRGVAGYNEQF
TRBJ1-5	TRBV29-1	11	SVVLGGNQPQH
TRBJ2-7	TRBV7-2	14	ASSQETSGGFYEQY
TRBJ2-2	TRBV10-3	13	ATEEGTTNTGELF
TRBJ2-7	TRBV18	14	ASSPPTGPGGYEQY
TRBJ2-7	TRBV28	14	ASNTLGIEVSYEQY
TRBJ1-5	TRBV18	11	ASSPGRGQPQH
TRBJ1-1	TRBV20-1	8	SANRGKAF
TRBJ2-2	TRBV27	14	ASSLNPAGGTGELF
TRBJ2-3	TRBV29-1	14	SVHPGLGRLPDTQY
TRBJ2-2	TRBV6-4	12	ASSDSTGTGELF
TRBJ2-5	TRBV28	11	ASRPGLEETQY
TRBJ1-4	TRBV5-1	12	ASSTGQGGEKLF
TRBJ2-1	TRBV5-6	15	ASSFASSGSGKNEQF
TRBJ2-7	TRBV27	12	ASSLTSGLYEQY
TRBJ2-1	TRBV19	12	ASSLGWRDIEQF
TRBJ2-7	TRBV27	12	ASSSTGGSNEQY
TRBJ1-5	TRBV4-1	14	ASSVTQGYSNQPQH
TRBJ2-7	TRBV2	14	ASSGQGRSVTYEQY